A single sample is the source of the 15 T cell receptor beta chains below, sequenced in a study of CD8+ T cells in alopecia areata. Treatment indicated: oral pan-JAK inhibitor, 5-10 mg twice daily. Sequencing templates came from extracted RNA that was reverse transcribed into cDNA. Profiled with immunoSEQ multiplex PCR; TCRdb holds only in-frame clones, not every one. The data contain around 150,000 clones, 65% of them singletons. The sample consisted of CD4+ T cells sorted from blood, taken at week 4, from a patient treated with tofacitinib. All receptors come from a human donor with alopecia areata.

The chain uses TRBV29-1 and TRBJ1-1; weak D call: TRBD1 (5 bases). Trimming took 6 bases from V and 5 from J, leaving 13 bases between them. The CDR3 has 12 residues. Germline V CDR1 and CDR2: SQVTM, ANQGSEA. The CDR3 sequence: CSVQGRATEAFF. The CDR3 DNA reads TGCAGCGTGCAGGGCAGGGCAACTGAAGCTTTCTTT.

As DNA, the CDR3 is TGTGCTAGTGGTACGTTTACGGGCCTCCTGGCCGACGAGCAGTACTTC. Its protein product is CASGTFTGLLADEQYF. The chain has TRBV12-5 and TRBJ2-7; D gene uncertain. Germline V gene sequence: CDR1 LGHNT, CDR2 FRNRAP. This CDR3 is 16 amino acids long. Trimming took 5 bases from V and 5 from J, leaving 22 bases between them.

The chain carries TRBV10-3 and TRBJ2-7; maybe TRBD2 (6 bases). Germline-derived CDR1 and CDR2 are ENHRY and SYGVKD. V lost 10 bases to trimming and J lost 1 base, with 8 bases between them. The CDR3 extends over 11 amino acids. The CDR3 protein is CATGLSYEQYF. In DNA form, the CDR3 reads TGTGCCACCGGACTATCCTACGAGCAGTACTTC.

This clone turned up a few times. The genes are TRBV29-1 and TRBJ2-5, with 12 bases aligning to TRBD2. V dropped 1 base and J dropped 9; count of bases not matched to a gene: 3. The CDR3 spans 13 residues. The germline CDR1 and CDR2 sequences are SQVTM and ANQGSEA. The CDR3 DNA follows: TGCAGCGTTGAAGGAGCTAGCGGGGGGGCCCAGTACTTC. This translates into CSVEGASGGAQYF.

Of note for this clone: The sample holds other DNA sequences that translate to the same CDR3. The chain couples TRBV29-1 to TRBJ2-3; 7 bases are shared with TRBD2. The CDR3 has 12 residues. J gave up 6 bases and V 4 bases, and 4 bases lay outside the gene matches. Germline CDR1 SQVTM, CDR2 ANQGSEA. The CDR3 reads CSVVVGGDTQYF. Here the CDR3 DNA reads TGCAGCGTTGTGGTGGGAGGGGATACGCAGTATTTT.

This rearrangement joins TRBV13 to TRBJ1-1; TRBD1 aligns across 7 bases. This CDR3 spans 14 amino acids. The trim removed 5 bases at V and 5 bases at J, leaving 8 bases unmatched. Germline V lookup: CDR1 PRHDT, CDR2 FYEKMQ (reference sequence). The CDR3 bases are TGTGCCAGCAGCGGCCGGACAGGCCGGACTGAAGCTTTCTTT. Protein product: CASSGRTGRTEAFF.

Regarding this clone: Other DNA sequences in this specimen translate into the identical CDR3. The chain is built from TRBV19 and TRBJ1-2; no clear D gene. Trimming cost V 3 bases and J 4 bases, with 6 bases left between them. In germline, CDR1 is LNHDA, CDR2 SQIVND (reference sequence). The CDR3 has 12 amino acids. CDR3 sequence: CASSISVYGYTF. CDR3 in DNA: TGTGCCAGTAGTATTTCTGTCTATGGCTACACCTTC.

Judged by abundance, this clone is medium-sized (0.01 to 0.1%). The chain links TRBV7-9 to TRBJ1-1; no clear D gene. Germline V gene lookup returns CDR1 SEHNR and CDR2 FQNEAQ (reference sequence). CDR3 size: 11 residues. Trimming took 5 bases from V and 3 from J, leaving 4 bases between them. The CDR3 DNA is TGTGCCAGCAGCCACGACACTGAAGCTTTCTTT. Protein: CASSHDTEAFF.

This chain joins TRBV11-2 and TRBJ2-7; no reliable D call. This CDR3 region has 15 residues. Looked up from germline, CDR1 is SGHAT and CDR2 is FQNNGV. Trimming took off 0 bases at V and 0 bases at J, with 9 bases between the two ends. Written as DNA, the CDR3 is TGTGCCAGCAGCTTAGACGTAGTTACCTCCTACGAGCAGTACTTC. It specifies CASSLDVVTSYEQYF.

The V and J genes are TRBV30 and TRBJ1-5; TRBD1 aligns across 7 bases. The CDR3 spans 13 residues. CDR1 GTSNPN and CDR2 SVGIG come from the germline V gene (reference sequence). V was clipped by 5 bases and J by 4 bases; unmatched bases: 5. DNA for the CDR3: TGTGCCTGGGAACAGGGGCTTAATCAGCCCCAGCATTTT. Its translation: CAWEQGLNQPQHF.

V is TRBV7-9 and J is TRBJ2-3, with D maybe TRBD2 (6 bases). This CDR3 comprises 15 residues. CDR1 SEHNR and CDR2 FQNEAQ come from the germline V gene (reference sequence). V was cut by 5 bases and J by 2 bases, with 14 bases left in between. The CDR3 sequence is CASSPGRGSTDTQYF. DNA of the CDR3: TGTGCCAGCAGCCCCGGGAGAGGGTCCACAGATACGCAGTATTTT.

The CDR3 sequence is CASSEFVGGGGYTF. In nucleotides, the CDR3 is TGTGCCAGCAGTGAATTCGTAGGGGGCGGTGGCTACACCTTC. V and J are TRBV2 and TRBJ1-2, with 7 bases identical to TRBD1. V was pared by 2 bases and J by 7 bases, with 7 bases of the junction left unmatched. Germline assignment: CDR1 SNHLY and CDR2 FYNNEI. The CDR3 spans 14 residues. Full variable domain (rest looked up from reference TRBV2 and TRBJ1-2): EPEVTQTPSHQVTQMGQEVILRCVPISNHLYFYWYRQILGQKVEFLVSFYNNEISEKSEIFDDQFSVERPDGSNFTLKIRSTKLEDSAMYFCASSEFVGGGGYTFGSGTRLTVV.

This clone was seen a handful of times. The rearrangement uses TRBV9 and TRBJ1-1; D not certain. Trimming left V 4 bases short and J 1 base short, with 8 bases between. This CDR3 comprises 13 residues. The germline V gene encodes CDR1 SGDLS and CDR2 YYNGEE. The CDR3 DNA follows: TGTGCCAGCAGCCCCCGACAGAACACTGAAGCTTTCTTT. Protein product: CASSPRQNTEAFF.

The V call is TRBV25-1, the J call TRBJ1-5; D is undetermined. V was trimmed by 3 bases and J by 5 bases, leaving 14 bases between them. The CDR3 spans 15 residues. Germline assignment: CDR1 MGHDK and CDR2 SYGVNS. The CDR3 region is CASSEAGLGYQPQHF. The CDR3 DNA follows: TGTGCCAGCAGTGAGGCCGGGTTAGGGTATCAGCCCCAGCATTTT. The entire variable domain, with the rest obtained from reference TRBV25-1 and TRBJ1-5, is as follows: EADIYQTPRYLVIGTGKKITLECSQTMGHDKMYWYQQDPGMELHLIHYSYGVNSTEKGDLSSESTVSRIRTEHFPLTLESARPSHTSQYLCASSEAGLGYQPQHFGDGTRLSIL.

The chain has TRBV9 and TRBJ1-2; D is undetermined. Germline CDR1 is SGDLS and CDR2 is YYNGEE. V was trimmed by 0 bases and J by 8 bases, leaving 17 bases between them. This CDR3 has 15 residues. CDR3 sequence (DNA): TGTGCCAGCAGCGTAGGCAAGCGACTTACGGGAGGCTACACCTTC. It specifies CASSVGKRLTGGYTF.